The source of this TCR beta chain is a study of blood T cell repertoires in COVID-19 (dated by TCRdb to about 2020). Turning to the overall study: Samples from collaborators originated in the United States, Italy and Spain and spanned both the acute and convalescent phases of COVID-19. The material from the prospective study consisted of cDNA or gDNA derived from T cells, B-cell-depleted T cells, or PBMCs. Deeply sampled blood TCRbeta repertoires from subjects exposed to, actively infected with, or recovered from COVID-19 were included in the dataset. A freely available public database, intended as a resource for researchers studying the immune response to SARS-CoV-2, is where the repertoires were released. The samples were drawn from the first 160 participants of the ongoing ImmuneRACE study and from more than 1,000 subjects provided by 6 global collaborators. Nearly every sample came with metadata listing a de-identified subject ID, COVID-19 status, age in years and sex. Where available, HLA class I and class II types were obtained from metadata supplied by the sample provider rather than from assay-based typing.

Each collaborating institution followed its own protocols to collect whole blood in K2EDTA tubes. For TCRbeta analysis, collaborators shipped samples as frozen whole blood, isolated PBMCs, or DNA extracted from either of those sample types. The immunoSEQ Assay, a bias-controlled multiplex PCR, was used to amplify TCRbeta CDR3 regions from genomic DNA. On the authors' methods: The number of nucleated cells in each sample was estimated from the amplification of reference gene primers within the assay. To quantify the absolute abundance of each unique TCRbeta CDR3 rearrangement, sequence reads were collapsed and filtered. Productive Simpson clonality was computed per sample as the square root of Simpson's diversity index over productive rearrangements. Held by TCRdb, this immuneACCESS table contains in-frame sequences only and omits some clones. Under half of the omission traces to an unresolved V gene where checked; the cause of the rest is unknown. V and J calls and clone size are copied from that table; D and trimming were computed from the DNA. The sample includes under 85,000 clones, with about 86% observed a single time. The ten largest clones capture around two fifths of the sample.

General conclusions and limits of the study: The quantity of clinical and demographic metadata differed by source and by participant and was supplied without curation.

The table lists this clone with a count of one. Its specific antigen is unknown. No per-base quality is available; no much larger clone lies one base away. V has 1 base trimmed and J has 4 bases trimmed; junction bases matching no gene number 8. The CDR3 numbers 17 residues from cysteine through phenylalanine. The only DNA kept is the CDR3, 51 bases in frame from the first base. CDR1 and CDR2 were assigned from the germline V gene (reference sequence) as SEHNR and FQNEAQ. Sequencing used peripheral blood. The sequence is built from TRBV7-9 and TRBJ2-1; the junction holds 9 bases that match TRBD2. This clonotype was obtained from a man aged 80 or over with active or convalescent COVID-19. The CDR3: CASSLGSSGGSYNEQFF. At the DNA level, the sequence is TGTGCCAGCAGCTTAGGATCCAGCGGGGGGTCATACAATGAGCAGTTCTTC.